What follows describes a single T cell receptor beta chain. Its antigen remains unidentified. The record originates from a study of T cell responses to AZD1222 COVID-19 vaccine. Overall study results and limits: White British people made up most donors, females outnumbered males, and clonal diversity was possibly underestimated. Repertoire sampling occurred only after the peak T cell response. Of the AZD1222 recipients, only 5 or 6 were seropositive at baseline.

The method was immunoSEQ multiplex PCR; TCRdb's version includes in-frame clones alone and lacks a portion of them. The sample consists of more than 50,000 clones, approximately 86% of them appearing once. The CDR3 is 15 amino acids. Germline lookup yields CDR1 MDHEN and CDR2 SYDVKM. Trimming took off 5 bases at V and 1 base at J, with 12 bases between the two ends. The V gene is TRBV28, the J gene TRBJ1-5; no definite D call. The clonotype was recovered from an adult who received the AZD1222 COVID-19 vaccine. The material was peripheral blood, obtained 28 days after the second AZD1222 dose. CDR3 sequence (DNA): TGTGCCAGCAGTGAATCCCATCGGAGCAATCAGCCCCAGCATTTT. It codes for CASSESHRSNQPQHF.